These 11 T cell receptor beta chains share one sample of origin, sequenced in a study of blood T cell repertoires in COVID-19. Some clones are missing from TCRdb's copy, which holds only in-frame ones; the method was immunoSEQ multiplex PCR. The sample consists of 100,000 or so clones, 90% to 95% of them appearing once. Sequencing was performed on peripheral blood. Source of these receptors: a man aged 50 or older with active COVID-19.

This chain joins TRBV6-2 or TRBV6-3 and TRBJ2-5; 9 bases match TRBD1. The CDR3 runs to 15 residues. The germline V gene has CDR1 MNHEY and CDR2 SVGEGT. J gave up 4 bases and V 4 bases, and 7 bases lay outside the gene matches. In DNA form, the CDR3 reads TGTGCCAGCAGTTCAGGGACAGGGTGGGCAGAGACCCAGTACTTC. Translation gives CASSSGTGWAETQYF.

J is TRBJ1-2 and V is TRBV27; tentatively, D is TRBD1 (5 bases). Germline V CDR1 and CDR2: MNHEY, SMNVEV (reference sequence). The CDR3 spans 13 residues. V gave up 6 bases and J gave up 4 bases, with 12 bases separating them. DNA of the CDR3: TGTGCCAGCAGCCCCGCCGGGGGCTATGGCTACACCTTC. It specifies CASSPAGGYGYTF.

V usage is TRBV3-1 (or the pseudogene TRBV3-2) and J usage is TRBJ1-3, with TRBD1 as a possible D gene (5 bases). Germline V gene sequence: CDR1 LGHDT, CDR2 YNNKEL (reference sequence). The V end was cut by 3 bases, the J end by 2 bases, with 8 bases between. This CDR3 spans 14 amino acids. The CDR3, as DNA: TGTGCCAGCAGCCAGGGGGGAACTGGAAACACCATATATTTT. This gives the protein CASSQGGTGNTIYF.

The rearrangement uses TRBV29-1 and TRBJ2-1; TRBD2 aligns across 7 bases. This CDR3 has 19 residues. Germline V gives CDR1 SQVTM, CDR2 ANQGSEA. V lost 2 bases and J lost 4; bases outside the gene matches: 20. CDR3 loop: CSVEFASGWLAEGYNEQFF. The CDR3 region has the DNA TGCAGCGTTGAATTCGCTAGCGGTTGGTTGGCCGAAGGATACAATGAGCAGTTCTTC.

The chain couples TRBV2 to TRBJ1-2; D is uncertain. The CDR3 is 13 amino acids. Deletions cut 3 bases from V and 3 bases from J, with 8 bases between. Germline V gives CDR1 SNHLY, CDR2 FYNNEI. As DNA, the CDR3 is TGTGCCAGCAGTGAGGTAGATTACTATGGCTACACCTTC. Residues: CASSEVDYYGYTF.

J is TRBJ1-2 and V is TRBV6-5; D is undetermined. The V end was cut by 8 bases, the J end by 4 bases, with 14 bases between. The CDR3 is made up of 13 amino acids. Looked up from germline, CDR1 is MNHEY and CDR2 is SVGAGI. In DNA, the CDR3 is TGTGCCAGCCTTCGGTATGGGAGCTATGGCTACACCTTC. Amino acid sequence: CASLRYGSYGYTF.

The chain recombines TRBV6-5 with TRBJ2-7; TRBD1 matches at 9 bases. Germline V gene lookup returns CDR1 MNHEY and CDR2 SVGAGI. There are 14 residues in the CDR3. Unmatched junction bases numbered 4, after V lost 5 bases and J lost 2 bases. As DNA, the CDR3 is TGTGCCAGCAGTCGACAGGGGGTCCCCTACGAGCAGTACTTC. Protein product: CASSRQGVPYEQYF.

This clone came up a few times. The chain couples TRBV7-9 to TRBJ1-6, with D tentatively TRBD1 (6 bases). V was trimmed by 5 bases and J by 7 bases, leaving 12 bases between them. The germline V gene has CDR1 SEHNR and CDR2 FQNEAQ (reference sequence). The length of the CDR3 is 14 residues. The CDR3 DNA follows: TGTGCCAGCAGCCCCGGGCAGGGGAATTCACCCCTCCACTTT. Translated, it gives CASSPGQGNSPLHF. Combining the CDR3 with reference TRBV7-9 and TRBJ1-6 gives the whole variable domain DTGVSQNPRHKITKRGQNVTFRCDPISEHNRLYWYRQTLGQGPEFLTYFQNEAQLEKSRLLSDRFSAERPKGSFSTLEIQRTEQGDSAMYLCASSPGQGNSPLHFGNGTRLTVT.

This clone has a single count. This chain links TRBV12-5 with TRBJ1-1; tentatively, D is TRBD1 (6 bases). Trimming pared 0 bases from V and 1 base from J, leaving 9 bases between. This CDR3 spans 15 amino acids. Per germline, CDR1 LGHNT and CDR2 FRNRAP. CDR3 DNA sequence: TGTGCTAGTGGTTTGGTAGGGGGTGGGAACACTGAAGCTTTCTTT. Translated, it gives CASGLVGGGNTEAFF.

The chain has TRBV12-5 and TRBJ1-1, with D possibly matching TRBD1 (5 bases). Trimming shortened V by 3 bases and J by 2 bases, and 13 bases separated the two germline ends. Per germline, CDR1 LGHNT and CDR2 FRNRAP. CDR3 length: 15 residues. This CDR3 reads CASGFPETGNTEAFF. CDR3 DNA: TGTGCTAGTGGTTTCCCCGAAACAGGAAACACTGAAGCTTTCTTT.

The V and J genes are TRBV6-5 and TRBJ2-1, with a tentative D call TRBD2 (5 bases). Germline CDR1 reads MNHEY; CDR2 reads SVGAGI. CDR3 length: 12 residues. The ends were cut back, 5 bases at V and 8 bases at J, with 10 bases in the middle. CDR3 in amino acids: CASSPSGYEQFF. The CDR3 region has the DNA TGTGCCAGCAGTCCCTCGGGGTATGAGCAGTTCTTC.